Listed below are T cell receptor beta chains from one sample, sequenced in a study of T-cell reconstitution after alpha-beta-depleted transplantation in children. TCRdb fed the PCR reads into MiXCR, producing one record per CDR3 protein. The table records 150,000 to 250,000 distinct CDR3 sequences, more than 12% of them present only once. Sample: PBMCs from the stem cell graft donor, taken from the stem cell graft. These receptor sequences come from a human donor who donated a stem cell graft to a child with acute lymphoblastic leukemia. The CDR3 runs from the conserved cysteine through the conserved F or W. The order of the fields is V gene, clone size, D gene, J gene, CDR3 DNA, CDR3 protein. The D gene is left open where the match is weak. Size tells how often a clone was seen (once, few, many) or the class of an expanded clone, and some rows leave it out.

v_call: TRBV5-1; clone_size: many; d_call: TRBD2; j_call: TRBJ2-3; cdr3_nt: TGCGCCAGCAGCTTGCCTAGCGGGACGAGCACAGATACGCAGTATTTT; cdr3_aa: CASSLPSGTSTDTQYF
v_call: TRBV10-3; clone_size: many; d_call: TRBD1; j_call: TRBJ1-2; cdr3_nt: TGTGCCATCAGTGAACAGGGGGCGAACTATGGCTACACCTTC; cdr3_aa: CAISEQGANYGYTF
v_call: TRBV7-2; clone_size: many; d_call: -; j_call: TRBJ2-1; cdr3_nt: TGTGCCAGCAGCCCCGTAGCTGAGGAGTACAATGAGCAGTTCTTC; cdr3_aa: CASSPVAEEYNEQFF
v_call: TRBV7-6; clone_size: many; d_call: -; j_call: TRBJ1-2; cdr3_nt: TGTGCCAGCAGCTTACAACCTGTACTTGGCTACACCTTC; cdr3_aa: CASSLQPVLGYTF
v_call: TRBV5-1; clone_size: many; d_call: -; j_call: TRBJ2-1; cdr3_nt: TGCGCCAGCAGGATGCTCTCGGGTTCGGACAATGAGCAGTTCTTC; cdr3_aa: CASRMLSGSDNEQFF
v_call: TRBV12-3/TRBV12-4; clone_size: many; d_call: -; j_call: TRBJ1-6; cdr3_nt: TGTGCCAGCAGTTTCCACAGGGATAGTAATTCACCCCTCCACTTT; cdr3_aa: CASSFHRDSNSPLHF
v_call: TRBV5-1; clone_size: few; d_call: TRBD2; j_call: TRBJ2-1; cdr3_nt: TGCGCCAGCAGCTTGGAGGGTGGCGGGAGCTCCTACAATGAGCAGTTCTTC; cdr3_aa: CASSLEGGGSSYNEQFF
v_call: TRBV4-1; clone_size: many; d_call: TRBD2; j_call: TRBJ2-7; cdr3_nt: TGCGCCAGCAGCCAAGAATACAGCGGGGATTCCTACGAGCAGTACTTC; cdr3_aa: CASSQEYSGDSYEQYF
v_call: TRBV5-1; clone_size: many; d_call: TRBD1; j_call: TRBJ2-7; cdr3_nt: TGCGCCAGCAGCATTGGACAGGGGGGGTACGAGCAGTACTTC; cdr3_aa: CASSIGQGGYEQYF
v_call: TRBV6-1; clone_size: many; d_call: -; j_call: TRBJ2-1; cdr3_nt: TGTGCCAGCGAGAAGGTGCCCGGGACGGCCCCCCGTGAGCAGTTCTTC; cdr3_aa: CASEKVPGTAPREQFF
v_call: TRBV5-1; clone_size: -; d_call: TRBD1; j_call: TRBJ2-1; cdr3_nt: TGCGCCAGCAGCTCCGACCCGGACAGGGACCCACTACTACTCAATGAGCAGTTCTTC; cdr3_aa: CASSSDPDRDPLLLNEQFF
v_call: TRBV29-1; clone_size: many; d_call: -; j_call: TRBJ1-1; cdr3_nt: TGCAGCGTTGTTTCGAACACTGAAGCTTTCTTT; cdr3_aa: CSVVSNTEAFF
v_call: TRBV3-1; clone_size: few; d_call: TRBD1; j_call: TRBJ1-5; cdr3_nt: TGTGCCAGCAGCCCAACAGGACAGGGGGCGCGTCAGCCCCAGCATTTT; cdr3_aa: CASSPTGQGARQPQHF
v_call: TRBV10-3; clone_size: -; d_call: -; j_call: TRBJ2-3; cdr3_nt: TGTGCCATCAGTGAGTCGATGAGGGCGTCAGAGACAGATACGCAGTATTTT; cdr3_aa: CAISESMRASETDTQYF
v_call: TRBV12-3/TRBV12-4; clone_size: many; d_call: -; j_call: TRBJ1-1; cdr3_nt: TGTGCCAGCAGTTTATCCAGGGGCAGGAACACTGAAGCTTTCTTT; cdr3_aa: CASSLSRGRNTEAFF
v_call: TRBV5-1; clone_size: many; d_call: -; j_call: TRBJ2-5; cdr3_nt: TGCGCCAGCAGCTTGCGTACACGGGTACAAGAGACCCAGTACTTC; cdr3_aa: CASSLRTRVQETQYF
v_call: TRBV5-1; clone_size: many; d_call: -; j_call: TRBJ2-3; cdr3_nt: TGCGCCAGCAGCTTGTACGGCACAGATACGCAGTATTTT; cdr3_aa: CASSLYGTDTQYF
v_call: TRBV20-1; clone_size: -; d_call: -; j_call: TRBJ1-5; cdr3_nt: TGCAGTGCTAGACCCAGGGGTTATAGCAATCAGCCCCAGCATTTT; cdr3_aa: CSARPRGYSNQPQHF
v_call: TRBV5-4; clone_size: -; d_call: -; j_call: TRBJ2-1; cdr3_nt: TGTGCCAGCAGCTTCGCCGTAGGCGCCTACAATGAGCAGTTCTTC; cdr3_aa: CASSFAVGAYNEQFF
v_call: TRBV20-1; clone_size: -; d_call: -; j_call: TRBJ2-5; cdr3_nt: TGCAGTGCTAGAGATCTCGGAGGCGGAGAGACCCAGTACTTC; cdr3_aa: CSARDLGGGETQYF
v_call: TRBV4-2; clone_size: many; d_call: TRBD1; j_call: TRBJ2-7; cdr3_nt: TGTGCCAGCAGCCCCAGGGGGACAGGGTCGTACGAGCAGTACTTC; cdr3_aa: CASSPRGTGSYEQYF
v_call: TRBV20-1; clone_size: -; d_call: TRBD1; j_call: TRBJ1-1; cdr3_nt: TGCAGTGCTACCGGGACAGGGGAAATGAACACTGAAGCTTTCTTT; cdr3_aa: CSATGTGEMNTEAFF
v_call: TRBV12-3/TRBV12-4; clone_size: few; d_call: TRBD1; j_call: TRBJ1-1; cdr3_nt: TGTGCCAGCAAGACAGGGCCGAACACTGAAGCTTTCTTT; cdr3_aa: CASKTGPNTEAFF
v_call: TRBV29-1; clone_size: few; d_call: TRBD2; j_call: TRBJ2-1; cdr3_nt: TGCAGCGTTGAAACCGGGACTAGCGGGCCCCCCCGATACTTC; cdr3_aa: CSVETGTSGPPRYF
v_call: TRBV5-1; clone_size: many; d_call: TRBD2; j_call: TRBJ2-7; cdr3_nt: TGCGCCAGCGGACTAGCGGGAGACGAGCAGTACTTC; cdr3_aa: CASGLAGDEQYF
v_call: TRBV6-1; clone_size: few; d_call: TRBD1; j_call: TRBJ1-2; cdr3_nt: TGTGCCAGCAGTGCGACAGGGAACTATGGCTACACCTTC; cdr3_aa: CASSATGNYGYTF
v_call: TRBV5-1; clone_size: few; d_call: -; j_call: TRBJ1-2; cdr3_nt: TGCGCCAGCAGCTTGAGTGGTTCGGATAACTATGGCTACACCTTC; cdr3_aa: CASSLSGSDNYGYTF
v_call: TRBV10-2; clone_size: few; d_call: -; j_call: TRBJ2-3; cdr3_nt: TGCGCCAGCAGTGGCCCCCGTAGGGGTGCGGATACGCAGTATTTT; cdr3_aa: CASSGPRRGADTQYF
v_call: TRBV7-8; clone_size: many; d_call: -; j_call: TRBJ2-5; cdr3_nt: TGTGCCAGCAGCCCCGCTAGGGGGATTAAGGAGACCCAGTACTTC; cdr3_aa: CASSPARGIKETQYF
v_call: TRBV7-9; clone_size: -; d_call: TRBD2; j_call: TRBJ2-1; cdr3_nt: TGTGCCAGCAGCTCGGGGGGGCGACTGGTGTTGGGTGAGCAGTTCTTC; cdr3_aa: CASSSGGRLVLGEQFF
v_call: TRBV19; clone_size: -; d_call: -; j_call: TRBJ2-1; cdr3_nt: TGTGCCAGTAGTATATACCCGACTAACTACAATGAGCAGTTCTTC; cdr3_aa: CASSIYPTNYNEQFF
v_call: TRBV27; clone_size: many; d_call: TRBD1; j_call: TRBJ1-2; cdr3_nt: TGTGCCAGCAGTCGCCTCCGTCAGGGGGCCTACACCTTC; cdr3_aa: CASSRLRQGAYTF
v_call: TRBV5-1; clone_size: many; d_call: -; j_call: TRBJ1-4; cdr3_nt: TGCGCCAGCAGCTTGGTCGCGGGACCCCAGAAAGGGGAAAAACTGTTTTTT; cdr3_aa: CASSLVAGPQKGEKLFF
v_call: TRBV27; clone_size: many; d_call: TRBD1; j_call: TRBJ1-4; cdr3_nt: TGTGCCAGCAGCGGGGGACAGGGACGGGAAAAACTGTTTTTT; cdr3_aa: CASSGGQGREKLFF
v_call: TRBV30; clone_size: many; d_call: -; j_call: TRBJ2-7; cdr3_nt: TGTGCCTCCCGGGATCCGGTTTTGCGAGAGCAGTACTTC; cdr3_aa: CASRDPVLREQYF
v_call: TRBV27; clone_size: many; d_call: -; j_call: TRBJ1-3; cdr3_nt: TGTGCCAGCAGACAGGCGGGGTCTGGAAACACCATATATTTT; cdr3_aa: CASRQAGSGNTIYF
v_call: TRBV5-1; clone_size: few; d_call: -; j_call: TRBJ1-3; cdr3_nt: TGCGCCAGCAGCTTAAGCACCGAAGGCTCTGGAAACACCATATATTTT; cdr3_aa: CASSLSTEGSGNTIYF
v_call: TRBV12-5; clone_size: many; d_call: -; j_call: TRBJ1-1; cdr3_nt: TGTGCTAGTGTCGCGAACACTGAAGCTTTCTTT; cdr3_aa: CASVANTEAFF
v_call: TRBV27; clone_size: many; d_call: TRBD2; j_call: TRBJ2-1; cdr3_nt: TGTGCCAGCAGAAGTCGGACTAGCGGGGTGAGCTCCTACAATGAGCAGTTCTTC; cdr3_aa: CASRSRTSGVSSYNEQFF
v_call: TRBV5-1; clone_size: many; d_call: -; j_call: TRBJ2-5; cdr3_nt: TGCGCCAGCAGCTTGGCCCAAGAGACCCAGTACTTC; cdr3_aa: CASSLAQETQYF
v_call: TRBV7-8; clone_size: many; d_call: TRBD2; j_call: TRBJ2-2; cdr3_nt: TGTGCCAGCAGCTTAGTTCCTAGCGGGAGGGCCAATCGCGCCGGGGAGCTGTTTTTT; cdr3_aa: CASSLVPSGRANRAGELFF
v_call: TRBV20-1; clone_size: many; d_call: TRBD1; j_call: TRBJ1-4; cdr3_nt: TGCAGTGCTATCACCGGGACAGAGAATGAAAAACTGTTTTTT; cdr3_aa: CSAITGTENEKLFF
v_call: TRBV30; clone_size: few; d_call: TRBD1; j_call: TRBJ2-7; cdr3_nt: TGTGCCTGGAGTACACGGACAGGGATAACCGTAATGGACGAGCAGTACTTC; cdr3_aa: CAWSTRTGITVMDEQYF
v_call: TRBV10-2; clone_size: few; d_call: TRBD1; j_call: TRBJ1-3; cdr3_nt: TGCGCCAGCACGCGACAGGGGAACACCATATATTTT; cdr3_aa: CASTRQGNTIYF
v_call: TRBV11-1; clone_size: few; d_call: TRBD2; j_call: TRBJ2-2; cdr3_nt: TGTGCCAGCAGCTTATTCTCCGGGACTAGCGGGAGGAAGAACACCGGGGAGCTGTTTTTT; cdr3_aa: CASSLFSGTSGRKNTGELFF
v_call: TRBV20-1; clone_size: many; d_call: -; j_call: TRBJ1-1; cdr3_nt: TGCAGTGCTAGAGTTAGACAACTGAACACTGAAGCTTTCTTT; cdr3_aa: CSARVRQLNTEAFF
v_call: TRBV5-6; clone_size: many; d_call: -; j_call: TRBJ2-7; cdr3_nt: TGTGCCAGCAGCCGAAGCAGCGAGCAGTACTTC; cdr3_aa: CASSRSSEQYF
v_call: TRBV7-2; clone_size: many; d_call: -; j_call: TRBJ1-1; cdr3_nt: TGTGCCAGCAGCCCTTCAGGGGTTAACACTGAAGCTTTCTTT; cdr3_aa: CASSPSGVNTEAFF
v_call: TRBV5-5; clone_size: -; d_call: -; j_call: TRBJ2-7; cdr3_nt: TGTGCCAGCAGCTTCTTTCCGGTTGGGTACGAGCAGTACTTC; cdr3_aa: CASSFFPVGYEQYF
v_call: TRBV6-6; clone_size: many; d_call: TRBD2; j_call: TRBJ2-3; cdr3_nt: TGTGCCAGCCGGCGGGGGACAGATACGCAGTATTTT; cdr3_aa: CASRRGTDTQYF
v_call: TRBV5-1; clone_size: many; d_call: TRBD2; j_call: TRBJ2-3; cdr3_nt: TGCGCCAGCAGCCAGTCGACTAGCGGCACAGATACGCAGTATTTT; cdr3_aa: CASSQSTSGTDTQYF